These 22 T cell receptor beta chains were sequenced from one sample in a study of vaccination and CD4 T cells after COVID-19. Noted treatment: approximately 10-day PBMC culture with coronavirus spike peptide pools or control peptides (ViraFEST assay). Antigens of these TCRs are unknown. An Oncomine TCR Beta short-read assay was used to sequence the DNA from cultured CD4+ T cells. TCRdb ran MiXCR on the PCR reads and lists one entry per CDR3 protein. The sample lists about 16,000 distinct CDR3 sequences, less than 70% occurring once. The source was CD4+ T cells from blood, cultured in vitro, collected before SARS-CoV-2 vaccination. The receptors stem from a human donor who had recovered from COVID-19.

This sequence joins TRBV20-1 and TRBJ1-6, with TRBD1 matching 7 bases. The germline CDR1 and CDR2 sequences are DFQATT and SNEGSKA (reference sequence). V trimming: 8 bases; J trimming: 6 bases; junction bases outside the gene matches: 10. The CDR3 sequence is 14 residues long. Here the CDR3 reads CSTRPGQINSPLHF. Written as DNA, the CDR3 is TGCAGTACCCGACCGGGACAGATTAATTCACCCCTCCACTTT.

This chain connects TRBV20-1 to TRBJ2-3, with 8 nucleotides matching TRBD1. Trimming cost V 6 bases and J 0 bases; bases outside gene matches: 2. The CDR3 has 13 residues. CDR1 DFQATT and CDR2 SNEGSKA come from the germline V gene (reference sequence). CDR3 loop: CSARTGSTDTQYF. For the CDR3, the DNA is TGCAGTGCCCGGACAGGGAGCACAGATACGCAGTATTTT.

The rearrangement uses TRBV7-2 and TRBJ2-5; no clear D. The V end lost 0 bases, the J end lost 5 bases, and 4 bases lay between the germline ends. Germline CDR1 reads SGHTA; CDR2 reads FQGNSA. The CDR3 length is 12 residues. CDR3 DNA: TGTGCCAGCAGCTTAGCGTCCGAGACCCAGTACTTC. This codes for CASSLASETQYF. Based on the CDR3 plus reference TRBV7-2 and TRBJ2-5, the full variable domain is GAGVSQSPSNKVTEKGKDVELRCDPISGHTALYWYRQSLGQGLEFLIYFQGNSAPDKSGLPSDRFSAERTGGSVSTLTIQRTQQEDSAVYLCASSLASETQYFGPGTRLLVL.

The chain couples TRBV11-3 to TRBJ2-1, with 8 nucleotides matching TRBD1. Germline CDR1 SGHNT, CDR2 YENEEA. CDR3 length: 13 amino acids. V was clipped by 1 base and J by 9 bases; unmatched bases: 2. The CDR3 DNA follows: TGTGCCAGCAGCTTAGTACAGGGGGGTGAGCAGTTCTTC. It translates to CASSLVQGGEQFF.

This clonotype was counted a few times. The V gene is TRBV20-1, the J gene TRBJ1-2, with a possible D match to TRBD1 (5 bases). Per the germline V gene, CDR1 is DFQATT and CDR2 is SNEGSKA (reference sequence). V was trimmed by 4 bases and J by 3 bases, leaving 18 bases between them. The CDR3 has 15 residues. In nucleotides, the CDR3 is TGCAGTGCTACCCGGGAGGGGCGCGTTGACTATGGCTACACCTTC. Protein product: CSATREGRVDYGYTF.

V is TRBV2 and J is TRBJ1-1; D unclear. The CDR3 contains 11 residues. The germline gives CDR1 SNHLY, CDR2 FYNNEI. The germline V and J ends were trimmed by 7 bases and 8 bases, with 11 bases remaining between them. CDR3: CASMWSWEAFF. The DNA for the CDR3 is TGTGCCAGCATGTGGTCGTGGGAAGCTTTCTTT.

This clonotype is termed large. J is TRBJ2-7 and V is TRBV2; tentatively, D is TRBD1 (6 bases). CDR1 and CDR2 (germline): SNHLY, FYNNEI. Deletions cut 8 bases from V and 0 bases from J, with 23 bases between. The CDR3 has 17 amino acids. This CDR3 reads CASWGLGDASNSYEQYF. The CDR3 region has the DNA TGTGCCAGCTGGGGGCTGGGGGACGCCTCCAACTCCTACGAGCAGTACTTC.

By sample share, this clonotype is medium-sized. The gene calls are TRBV6-1 and TRBJ1-1, with 8 nucleotides matching TRBD1. Germline V gene data show CDR1 as MNHNS and CDR2 as SASEGT. The trim removed 6 bases at V and 4 bases at J, leaving 10 bases unmatched. The CDR3 covers 15 residues. Here the CDR3 reads CASRPDRGRITEAFF. The CDR3, as DNA: TGTGCCAGCAGACCCGACAGGGGTCGGATCACTGAAGCTTTCTTT.

V is TRBV11-1 and J is TRBJ2-1; the D gene is possibly TRBD2 (5 bases). V shed 2 bases and J shed 9 bases, with 11 bases lying between them. Germline-derived CDR1 and CDR2 are SGHAT and FQDESV (reference sequence). The length of the CDR3 is 13 residues. The CDR3 sequence: CASSLNRGSEQFF. CDR3 bases: TGTGCCAGCAGCTTAAACCGGGGTTCTGAGCAGTTCTTC.

This rearrangement joins TRBV20-1 to TRBJ2-3; D is possibly TRBD2 (6 bases). Per the germline V gene, CDR1 is DFQATT and CDR2 is SNEGSKA (reference sequence). V was pared by 3 bases and J by 5 bases, with 33 bases between. The CDR3 has 20 residues. CDR3 amino acids: CSARSTATGETFRKVDTQYF. In DNA, the CDR3 is TGCAGTGCTAGGAGTACAGCTACGGGAGAAACTTTTCGTAAAGTAGATACGCAGTATTTT.

This clonotype was observed a few times. This chain links TRBV6-2 or TRBV6-3 with TRBJ2-6, with 8 bases lining up with TRBD2. Germline trimming cut 2 bases from V and 0 bases from J; bases unmatched to any gene: 6. The length of the CDR3 is 18 residues. In germline, CDR1 is MNHEY, CDR2 SVGEGT. The CDR3 region is CASSYPGLGSSGANVLTF. The CDR3 nucleotides read TGTGCCAGCAGTTACCCGGGACTAGGCAGCTCTGGGGCCAACGTCCTGACTTTC.

There are a few counts of this clonotype. The V and J genes are TRBV20-1 and TRBJ1-5; 9 bases match TRBD1. Germline-derived CDR1 and CDR2 are DFQATT and SNEGSKA (reference sequence). The CDR3 has 17 residues. V trimming: 3 bases; J trimming: 1 base; junction bases outside the gene matches: 10. The CDR3 loop is CSASPTDRGRSNQPQHF. The CDR3 coding sequence is TGCAGTGCTAGCCCAACGGACAGGGGACGGAGCAATCAGCCCCAGCATTTT.

The CDR3 spells CSARVVTYEQYF. CDR3 DNA sequence: TGCAGTGCTAGAGTAGTAACCTACGAGCAGTACTTC. J is TRBJ2-7 and V is TRBV20-1; D not resolved. The CDR3 is 12 amino acids. Germline V lookup: CDR1 DFQATT, CDR2 SNEGSKA (reference sequence). V lost 1 base and J lost 2, with 6 bases in between.

The chain recombines TRBV12-3 or TRBV12-4 with TRBJ2-3, with 9 bases matching TRBD1. The CDR3 has 14 amino acids. The trim removed 6 bases at V and 2 bases at J, leaving 3 bases unmatched. In DNA, the CDR3 is TGTGCCAGCAGCCGGGACAGGGTCACAGATACGCAGTATTTT. Protein product: CASSRDRVTDTQYF.

The V and J genes are TRBV28 and TRBJ1-5; a weak D match, TRBD1 (5 bases). This CDR3 comprises 14 residues. Germline assignment: CDR1 MDHEN and CDR2 SYDVKM. Trimming left V 6 bases short and J 6 bases short, with 15 bases between. CDR3 in amino acids: CASSYRGARQPQHF. Here the CDR3 DNA reads TGTGCCAGCAGCTACCGTGGGGCCCGTCAGCCCCAGCATTTT.

This clonotype was recorded a few times. The chain's CDR3 is CASSGRTGGGYTF. The CDR3 DNA sequence: TGTGCCAGCAGCGGACGGACAGGGGGCGGCTACACCTTC. The genes are TRBV2 and TRBJ1-2; 11 nucleotides match TRBD1. Germline CDR1 SNHLY, CDR2 FYNNEI. J was trimmed by 8 bases and V by 6 bases; bases with no gene match: 5. The CDR3 consists of 13 residues.

The chain couples TRBV25-1 to TRBJ1-1; a possible D gene is TRBD1 (5 bases). CDR3 length: 13 residues. Trimming stripped 1 base from V and 6 bases from J, with 9 bases between. Germline loops: CDR1 MGHDK, CDR2 SYGVNS. In DNA form, the CDR3 reads TGTGCCAGCAGTGAATTTTGGGACTCTGAAGCTTTCTTT. This encodes CASSEFWDSEAFF.

The chain links TRBV10-1 to TRBJ2-5, with 7 bases lining up with TRBD2. The CDR3 covers 16 residues. Per germline, CDR1 WNHNN and CDR2 SYGVQD (reference sequence). V lost 8 bases and J lost 2; bases outside the gene matches: 14. The CDR3 nucleotides read TGCGCCAGCTATGATCTTTTGCGGGAGAGGCAAGAGACCCAGTACTTC. It encodes CASYDLLRERQETQYF.

The gene calls are TRBV7-9 and TRBJ2-1, with 8 bases that match TRBD1. Germline V lookup: CDR1 SEHNR, CDR2 FQNEAQ (reference sequence). This CDR3 is 15 amino acids long. V lost 5 bases, J lost 6 bases, and 9 bases stayed unmatched. CDR3 residues: CASSPGGQDINEQFF. The CDR3, as DNA: TGTGCCAGCAGCCCAGGGGGACAGGATATCAATGAGCAGTTCTTC.

CDR3 protein: CATSENSATGNEQFF. The CDR3 nucleotides read TGTGCCACCAGTGAGAACTCGGCGACCGGGAATGAGCAGTTCTTC. This chain uses TRBV24-1 with TRBJ2-1; D gene ambiguous. V gave up 4 bases and J gave up 7 bases, with 16 bases separating them. Germline V lookup: CDR1 KGHDR, CDR2 SFDVKD. The CDR3 is 15 amino acids.

The V gene is TRBV12-3 or TRBV12-4, the J gene TRBJ1-2; TRBD1 aligns across 11 bases. The CDR3 covers 12 residues. Losses at the gene ends were 5 bases for V and 12 bases for J; bases not matched to a gene: 5. In DNA, the CDR3 is TGTGCCAGCAGTACAGGACAGGGGGCTGACACCTTC. It specifies CASSTGQGADTF.

Worth noting for this clonotype: At one end, the junction sequence differs from germline, possibly due to a read error. This chain links TRBV10-3 with TRBJ2-7, with a weak D call TRBD2 (5 bases). The CDR3 sequence is 13 residues long. Germline values: CDR1 ENHRY, CDR2 SYGVKD. The CDR3 coding sequence is TGTGCCACCAGTGACCAGCGGAGCTACGAGCAGTACTTC. Translated, it gives CATSDQRSYEQYF.